The 30 T cell receptor beta chains presented below share a single source sample, sequenced in a study of shared clonotypes between healthy human individuals. TCRdb keeps only in-frame clones here, not all; method: immunoSEQ multiplex PCR. The repertoire has 950,000 to 1,100,000 clones, under 80% of them found once; the top ten carry approximately 1.3%. Sequencing was performed on memory CD4+ T cells sorted from blood. Specified subset: CD45RA-negative fraction. The origin of the receptors is a man younger than 35 in good health.

CDR3 loop: CASSFGLDTQYF. In nucleotides, the CDR3 is TGTGCCAGCAGCTTCGGACTCGATACGCAGTATTTT. The J gene is TRBJ2-3, the V gene TRBV7-6; D is possibly TRBD2 (5 bases). Germline V CDR1 and CDR2: SGHVS, FNYEAQ. The CDR3 covers 12 residues. V was clipped by 3 bases and J by 6 bases, with 7 bases between them.

The chain employs TRBV4-1 and TRBJ2-4; TRBD2 matches 7 bases. The CDR3 is 14 residues long. Unmatched junction bases numbered 4, after V lost 0 bases and J lost 8 bases. The V gene's germline CDR1 is MGHRA and CDR2 YSYEKL. In DNA form, the CDR3 reads TGCGCCAGCAGCCAAGAGACTAGCAACTACATTCAGTACTTC. It yields the protein CASSQETSNYIQYF.

J is TRBJ2-3 and V is TRBV5-1, with 9 bases that match TRBD2. CDR1 and CDR2 from the germline V gene are SGHRS and YFSETQ. The ends lost 0 bases at V and 4 bases at J; junction bases unmatched: 6. The CDR3 sequence is 16 residues long. The CDR3 here is CASSLGLAAHSDTQYF. As DNA, the CDR3 is TGCGCCAGCAGCTTGGGACTAGCGGCACATTCAGATACGCAGTATTTT.

Comments on this clone: A much larger clone is a single base away; this may be a read error. The V call is TRBV7-2, the J call TRBJ2-7, with 7 bases identical to TRBD1. V was pared by 5 bases and J by 2 bases, with 3 bases of the junction left unmatched. The CDR3 contains 13 residues. Germline CDR1 reads SGHTA; CDR2 reads FQGNSA. In DNA, the CDR3 is TGTGCCAGCAGCCGGGACAGCACCTACGAGCAGTACTTC. Translated: CASSRDSTYEQYF.

About this clone itself: A read error may produce the germline difference seen at one junction end. V and J are TRBV7-7 and TRBJ2-3, with 7 nucleotides matching TRBD2. Germline V lookup: CDR1 SSHAT, CDR2 FNYEAQ (reference sequence). The CDR3 is 14 residues long. The chain's CDR3 is CASSPGLGGDTQYF. The CDR3 DNA follows: TGTGCTAGCAGCCCCGGACTAGGAGGAGATACGCAGTATTTT.

The chain has TRBV19 and TRBJ2-1; 10 bases are a match to TRBD1. Germline CDR1 is LNHDA and CDR2 is SQIVND (reference sequence). The CDR3 runs 13 residues. J was trimmed by 8 bases and V by 8 bases; bases with no gene match: 6. CDR3: CASSGQGEYEQFF. As DNA, the CDR3 is TGTGCCAGTTCTGGACAGGGGGAGTATGAGCAGTTCTTC.

This sequence joins TRBV5-1 and TRBJ2-7; tentatively, D is TRBD1 or TRBD2 (7 bases each). Trimming cost V 5 bases and J 2 bases, with 11 bases left between them. The length of the CDR3 is 13 residues. The germline V gene encodes CDR1 SGHRS and CDR2 YFSETQ. The CDR3 here is CASRQGTTYEQYF. In DNA form, the CDR3 reads TGCGCCAGCAGACAGGGGACTACCTACGAGCAGTACTTC.

The chain couples TRBV6-1 to TRBJ2-5; 7 bases align to TRBD1. V was clipped by 3 bases and J by 5 bases; unmatched bases: 0. Germline-derived CDR1 and CDR2 are MNHNS and SASEGT. CDR3 length equals 12 residues. The CDR3 nucleotides read TGTGCCAGCAGTGAGGACAGGGAGACCCAGTACTTC. Its protein is CASSEDRETQYF.

V gene TRBV6-6 combines with J gene TRBJ2-1; D not certain. The CDR3 spans 13 residues. The ends were cut back, 4 bases at V and 7 bases at J, with 11 bases in the middle. From germline, CDR1 is MNHNY and CDR2 SVGAGI (reference sequence). As DNA, the CDR3 is TGTGCCAGCAGTTCTCTGACACGGAATGAGCAGTTCTTC. It encodes CASSSLTRNEQFF.

The chain has TRBV30 and TRBJ2-2; D is undetermined. CDR3 length equals 13 residues. Looked up from germline, CDR1 is GTSNPN and CDR2 is SVGIG (reference sequence). Between the trimmed V and J ends, which lost 1 base and 6 bases, there was a span of 9 bases. Here the CDR3 reads CAWSAVSSGELFF. CDR3 nucleotide sequence: TGTGCCTGGAGTGCCGTCAGTTCCGGGGAGCTGTTTTTT.

V and J are TRBV12-2 and TRBJ2-7; the table names TRBD2, a call not compared with the DNA. TRBV12-2 is given as a pseudogene. This CDR3 has 17 residues. CDR3 protein: CASRLVGRGLTPFEQYF. CDR3 DNA sequence: TGTGCAAGTCGCTTAGTGGGTCGGGGACTAACCCCGTTCGAGCAGTACTTC.

V usage is TRBV6-1 and J usage is TRBJ1-3, with 7 bases fitting TRBD1. Germline CDR1 and CDR2: MNHNS and SASEGT. V dropped 2 bases and J dropped 4; count of bases not matched to a gene: 8. The CDR3 runs to 16 residues. The CDR3 DNA reads TGTGCCAGCAGTGAACAGGGACAGTTATCGGGAAACACCATATATTTT. Translated, it gives CASSEQGQLSGNTIYF.

This clone has just one count. The chain uses TRBV19 and TRBJ1-2, with unresolved D. The CDR3 has 17 residues. The germline CDR1 and CDR2 sequences are LNHDA and SQIVND (reference sequence). Trimming pared 2 bases from V and 3 bases from J, leaving 19 bases between. The CDR3 spells CASSIPPGRRAHYGYTF. As DNA, the CDR3 is TGTGCCAGTAGTATACCACCCGGGAGGAGGGCACACTATGGCTACACCTTC.

The chain recombines TRBV6-1 with TRBJ2-2; 8 bases fit TRBD2. Germline V gene data show CDR1 as MNHNS and CDR2 as SASEGT. The V and J ends lost 3 bases and 6 bases, in that order; junction bases with no gene match: 9. The CDR3 length is 16 residues. CDR3 bases: TGTGCCAGCAGTGAGGGGGTAGCGGGACATTCCGGGGAGCTGTTTTTT. This gives the protein CASSEGVAGHSGELFF.

In its sample, this clone was seen once. The chain is built from TRBV27 and TRBJ2-7; 8 positions match TRBD2. The germline gives CDR1 MNHEY, CDR2 SMNVEV (reference sequence). With V trimmed by 0 bases and J by 3 bases, 4 bases remained unmatched. The CDR3 extends over 15 amino acids. The CDR3 nucleotides are TGTGCCAGCAGTTTATCGGTAGCGGGAAGCTACGAGCAGTACTTC. It codes for CASSLSVAGSYEQYF.

This clone was observed at least ten times. This specimen includes other DNA sequences encoding the same CDR3. The V call is TRBV18, the J call TRBJ2-5; no reliable D call. Trimming cost V 0 bases and J 4 bases, with 6 bases left between them. The CDR3 runs to 13 residues. The germline V gene has CDR1 KGHSH and CDR2 LQKENI. In DNA, the CDR3 is TGTGCCAGCTCACCACCAGTAGGAGAGACCCAGTACTTC. Translated: CASSPPVGETQYF.

This chain uses TRBV5-1 with TRBJ2-7, with D tentatively TRBD2 (6 bases). Germline lookup yields CDR1 SGHRS and CDR2 YFSETQ. The CDR3 is made up of 18 amino acids. V shed 4 bases and J shed 1 base, with 24 bases lying between them. CDR3 region: CASSPTAPRGPLSYEQYF. CDR3 nucleotides: TGCGCCAGCAGCCCCACCGCCCCGCGGGGACCCTTATCCTACGAGCAGTACTTC.

The chain has TRBV5-5 and TRBJ1-5, with D perhaps matching TRBD1 (6 bases). The ends were cut back, 1 base at V and 4 bases at J, with 9 bases in the middle. The CDR3 extends over 14 amino acids. Germline loops: CDR1 SGHKS, CDR2 YYEKEE (reference sequence). As DNA, the CDR3 is TGTGCCAGCAGCTTGTTAGGGGGTAATCAGCCCCAGCATTTT. Its translation is CASSLLGGNQPQHF.

In its sample, this clone was seen a few times. This CDR3 is CASSGGTSGSGGSYNEQFF. The CDR3 coding sequence is TGTGCCAGCAGCGGCGGGACTAGCGGGAGTGGGGGGTCCTACAATGAGCAGTTCTTC. The chain couples TRBV9 to TRBJ2-1; 14 positions match TRBD2. Germline CDR1 reads SGDLS; CDR2 reads YYNGEE. Trimming cost V 3 bases and J 1 base; bases outside gene matches: 9. The CDR3 is 19 residues long.

This clone was counted once. The chain uses TRBV28 and TRBJ1-1; 7 bases match TRBD1. Germline CDR1 is MDHEN and CDR2 is SYDVKM. The V gene end was trimmed by 7 bases and the J gene end by 2 bases; junction bases not matched to a gene: 7. This CDR3 spans 14 amino acids. CDR3 residues: CASTQTGRNTEAFF. The DNA for the CDR3 is TGTGCCAGCACCCAGACAGGGAGAAACACTGAAGCTTTCTTT.

J is TRBJ1-1 and V is TRBV19, with D perhaps TRBD1 (5 bases). Per germline, CDR1 LNHDA and CDR2 SQIVND (reference sequence). V lost 7 bases and J 1 base, leaving 7 bases between the germline ends. This CDR3 is 12 amino acids long. Written as DNA, the CDR3 is TGTGCCAGTAATACAGGGAACACTGAAGCTTTCTTT. Translated, it gives CASNTGNTEAFF.

Points on this clone: Just one base apart from a much larger clone, this may be a read error. The chain's CDR3 is CASSLDRDYGYTF. Written as DNA, the CDR3 is TGTGCCAGCAGCTTAGACAGGGACTATGGCTACACCTTC. The chain couples TRBV7-9 to TRBJ1-2, with D possibly matching TRBD1 (6 bases). This CDR3 spans 13 amino acids. In germline, CDR1 is SEHNR, CDR2 FQNEAQ (reference sequence). V gave up 1 base and J gave up 3 bases, with 6 bases separating them.

The chain uses TRBV4-1 and TRBJ2-2, with TRBD2 as a possible D gene (6 bases). Germline loops: CDR1 MGHRA, CDR2 YSYEKL. The CDR3 spans 15 residues. V was cut by 0 bases and J by 6 bases, with 11 bases left in between. CDR3 in DNA: TGCGCCAGCAGCCAAGACTTGGGGGGAGCCGGGGAGCTGTTTTTT. It encodes CASSQDLGGAGELFF.

V gene TRBV2 combines with J gene TRBJ2-7; 11 positions match TRBD2. V shed 4 bases, J shed 7 bases, and the junction held 12 bases outside the gene matches. Germline values: CDR1 SNHLY, CDR2 FYNNEI. There are 16 residues in the CDR3. The CDR3 loop is CASSGHTSGGVGEQYF. The CDR3 region has the DNA TGTGCCAGCAGTGGACATACTAGCGGGGGAGTGGGGGAGCAGTACTTC.

J is TRBJ1-2 and V is TRBV10-3; D not certain. The CDR3 is 14 amino acids. V lost 0 bases to trimming and J lost 0 bases, with 5 bases between them. The germline gives CDR1 ENHRY, CDR2 SYGVKD. Written as DNA, the CDR3 is TGTGCCATCAGTGAGTCAAGCGCTAACTATGGCTACACCTTC. The encoded protein is CAISESSANYGYTF.

The V and J genes are TRBV2 and TRBJ2-7; 8 bases fit TRBD2. The CDR3 sequence is 16 residues long. CDR1 and CDR2 from the germline V gene are SNHLY and FYNNEI. V lost 7 bases to trimming and J lost 4 bases; unmatched junction nucleotides: 15. CDR3 sequence reads: CASTPVGKRGTYEQYF. For the CDR3, the DNA is TGTGCCAGCACCCCCGTCGGGAAGCGGGGGACTTACGAGCAGTACTTC.

This chain links TRBV6-7 with TRBJ1-5, with 7 bases lining up with TRBD1. TRBV6-7 is labeled an ORF, and its function is uncertain. Losses at the gene ends were 0 bases for V and 4 bases for J; bases not matched to a gene: 21. There are 21 residues in the CDR3. CDR3 amino acids: CASSYSIRRKGRTGRNQPQHF. For the CDR3, the DNA is TGTGCCAGCAGTTACTCGATAAGGAGGAAGGGGAGGACAGGACGAAATCAGCCCCAGCATTTT.

The chain uses TRBV7-9 and TRBJ2-2; the match to TRBD2 covers 12 bases. The CDR3 covers 15 residues. J gave up 7 bases and V 7 bases, and 7 bases lay outside the gene matches. Germline values: CDR1 SEHNR, CDR2 FQNEAQ (reference sequence). The CDR3 here is CASNLAGGPSGELFF. DNA of the CDR3: TGTGCCAGCAACCTAGCGGGAGGGCCAAGCGGGGAGCTGTTTTTT.

This chain joins TRBV16 and TRBJ1-2; D call uncertain. Germline V lookup: CDR1 KGHSY, CDR2 FQNENV. The V end lost 0 bases, the J end lost 5 bases, and 10 bases lay between the germline ends. This CDR3 comprises 14 residues. In DNA form, the CDR3 reads TGTGCCAGCAGCCAATCCCGCGGGGATTATGGCTACACCTTC. Amino acid sequence: CASSQSRGDYGYTF.

The gene calls are TRBV5-1 and TRBJ2-3; TRBD2 is a possible D gene (5 bases). Germline V lookup: CDR1 SGHRS, CDR2 YFSETQ. V was pared by 0 bases and J by 0 bases, with 11 bases between. This CDR3 is built from 16 residues. The CDR3 protein is CASSLAGRESTDTQYF. The DNA for the CDR3 is TGCGCCAGCAGCTTGGCTGGTAGGGAGAGCACAGATACGCAGTATTTT.